This T cell receptor (beta chain) was profiled in a study of blood T cell repertoires in COVID-19. The CDR3 totals 21 residues. V gave up 1 base and J gave up 0 bases; unmatched junction bases: 13. CDR1 is SNHLY and CDR2 is FYNNEI in the germline V gene. Sequencing used immunoSEQ multiplex PCR; TCRdb keeps in-frame clones, though not all of them. The data show some 200,000 clones, 70% to 90% seen once. V gene TRBV2 combines with J gene TRBJ1-6; 9 positions match TRBD1. The sample comprised peripheral blood. This TCR derives from an elderly man with acute or convalescent COVID-19. CDR3 amino acids: CASSEGDRVMALSSYNSPLHF. The CDR3 DNA follows: TGTGCCAGCAGTGAAGGGGACAGGGTGATGGCCTTGAGCTCCTATAATTCACCCCTCCACTTT.